This T cell receptor beta chain was sequenced for a study of blood T cells in healthy people across ages (dated by TCRdb to between 2014 and 2017). Turning to the overall study: In model experiments, template switching captured roughly one uniquely barcoded TCR beta cDNA molecule for every two T cells. To avoid experimental bias, donors of different ages were randomly spread across the sequencing lanes. The donors were divided into four age groups: young (average 16 years), middle-aged (about 40), aged (about 61) and long-lived (82). The study analyzed two additional independent replicas of 1 million unique cDNA reads from the same blood draw for two donors, one aged 18 to 30 and one aged 80 or older. Age-related changes in TCR beta repertoire diversity were measured in the study by deep sequencing normalized with unique cDNA molecular identifiers.

Trimmed from V: 6 bases; trimmed from J: 7 bases; junction bases lacking a gene match: 6. Taken from the germline V gene, the CDR1 and CDR2 loops are MNHEY and SVGEGT. The CDR3 holds 13 amino acids from the cysteine to the phenylalanine. The retained sequence is limited to the CDR3, 39 bases, with the frame set at the first base. The paper's findings and limits, for the study overall: Observed TCR beta diversity correlated strongly with the percentage of naive T cells measured by flow cytometry. Because profiling used bulk unsorted PBMCs, naive and antigen-experienced compartments could not be compared conclusively. Because donor CMV infection status was unknown, age-related changes in expanded clonotypes were potentially confounded. Compared with the aged group, more naive CD4+ T cells, fewer expanded clones and increased TCR diversity were shown by the long-lived group, suggesting age selection. Estimates of total diversity from one million sequenced T cells were regarded as lower bounds and underestimates. Observed TCR beta diversity per million T cells fell roughly linearly with age, and a significant reduction was already apparent by age roughly 40.

The donors were roughly 40 Caucasian individuals from Russia, aged roughly 6 to 100 years, who were systemically healthy. About 9.6 milliliters of peripheral blood were collected from each donor into EDTA-treated Vacutainer tubes. Ficoll-Paque density-gradient centrifugation was used to isolate PBMCs, with at least 6.5 million per sample. Total RNA, at least 6 micrograms per sample, was extracted from PBMCs with Trizol reagent. For every donor, an aliquot of PBMCs went through flow cytometry to measure the percentages of naive CD45RAhigh/CD27high T cells. In the case of this clonotype: Its specific antigen is unknown. No much larger clone is present one base from it, and per-base qualities are unavailable.

Library preparation employed 5' RACE. The second PCR ran for about 7 to 11 cycles and used a J-beta primer mix along with a sample-barcoded 5' primer. Each TCR beta cDNA molecule received a unique molecular identifier from a template-switch 5' adaptor carrying 12 random nucleotides. Each sample yielded at least 3 million CDR3-containing paired-end reads. First-strand cDNA synthesis was performed from all RNA using the Mint cDNA synthesis kit, with priming by a TRBC-specific oligonucleotide. Following uracil-DNA glycosylase treatment, a first 18-cycle PCR with universal primers M1SS and BC2_uni_R was performed on all cDNA. For the original study's pipeline: Normalization of each sample was performed by random selection of 1 million high-quality reads, each carrying a distinct molecular identifier. Reads sharing molecular identifiers were discarded rather than binned into consensus sequences. MiTCR, with a Q25 quality threshold and the strictest error-elimination algorithm, was used for CDR3 identification, clonotype clustering and error correction. A nonparametric unseen species model with Euler transformation was used to estimate a lower bound on total TCR beta diversity. TCRdb passed the public sequencing reads through fastp at Q25 and MiXCR, retaining productive beta sequences. Under each unique CDR3 protein, matching rows form one entry showing the most common genes and DNA. The V and J calls shown here were made by TCRdb, not taken from the authors' results. This sample gives 1.8 million or so distinct CDR3 sequences in total; about 39% of them show up just once. The ten largest clones represent 23% of the sample.

The sample was blood. The chain employs TRBV6-2 or TRBV6-3 and TRBJ1-1, with TRBD1 matching 9 junction bases. This clonotype originated in a human donor in good health. The encoded CDR3 is CASSPRTGVEAFF. The bases are TGTGCCAGCAGCCCCAGGACAGGGGTTGAAGCTTTCTTT.